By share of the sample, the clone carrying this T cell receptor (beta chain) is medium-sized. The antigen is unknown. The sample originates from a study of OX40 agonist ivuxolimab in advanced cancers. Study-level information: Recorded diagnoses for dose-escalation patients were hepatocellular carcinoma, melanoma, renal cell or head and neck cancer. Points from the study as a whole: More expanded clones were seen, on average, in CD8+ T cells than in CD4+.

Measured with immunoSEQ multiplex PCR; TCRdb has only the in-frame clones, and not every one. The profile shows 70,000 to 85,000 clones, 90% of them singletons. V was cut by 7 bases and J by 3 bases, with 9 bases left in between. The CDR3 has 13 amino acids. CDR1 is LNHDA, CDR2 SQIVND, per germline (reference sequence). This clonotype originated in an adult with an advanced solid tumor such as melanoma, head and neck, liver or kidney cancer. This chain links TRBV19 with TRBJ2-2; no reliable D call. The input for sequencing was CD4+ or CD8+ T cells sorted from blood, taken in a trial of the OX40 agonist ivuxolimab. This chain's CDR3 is CASKPLHTGELFF. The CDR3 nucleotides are TGTGCCAGTAAACCCCTCCACACCGGGGAGCTGTTTTTT.